The T cell receptor beta chain under discussion was sequenced for a study of vaccination and CD4 T cells after COVID-19. Whole-study context: Across the group, participants received two doses of either BNT162b2 or mRNA-1273 vaccine.

Time point indicated: late sampling 161 to 241 days after vaccination in a few convalescent patients. Treatment specified: roughly ten-day PBMC culture with coronavirus spike peptide pools or control peptides (ViraFEST assay). Expansion of antigen-specific T cells with peptide pools by ViraFEST preceded sequencing of TCRs. CDR1 is SGHVS, CDR2 FNYEAQ, per germline. The CDR3 runs 16 residues. Germline trimming cut 5 bases from V and 3 bases from J; bases unmatched to any gene: 6. Study conclusions and caveats: In convalescent patients, 304 of 307 vaccine-specific clones were spike mono-reactive.

The Oncomine TCR Beta short-read assay sequenced DNA from cultured CD4+ T cells. After culture, CD4+ T cells served as the source for genomic DNA extraction. From the PCR reads, TCRdb called clonotypes with MiXCR, one entry per CDR3 protein. The sample holds around 19,000 distinct CDR3 sequences, less than 35% seen once. The count of this clonotype is one. The antigen remains undetermined. J is TRBJ1-4 and V is TRBV7-6; TRBD1 matches at 10 bases. Material: CD4+ T cells from blood, cultured in vitro, obtained about 7 months after SARS-CoV-2 vaccination. The clonotype originates from a human donor who had recovered from COVID-19. Written as DNA, the CDR3 is TGTGCCAGCAGCCTCGGACAGGGGGTGTCTAATGAAAAACTGTTTTTT. Residues: CASSLGQGVSNEKLFF.